This TCR beta chain was profiled in a study of blood T cell repertoires in COVID-19. The assay was immunoSEQ multiplex PCR, and TCRdb's table has in-frame clones only and misses some. Of approximately 320,000 clones listed, 85% are singletons. Per germline, CDR1 LNHDA and CDR2 SQIVND (reference sequence). The CDR3 loop spans 12 amino acids. With 1 base removed from V and 7 bases from J, the gap between germline ends came to 7 bases. Source material: peripheral blood. This TCR was recovered from a human donor in a cohort sampled during active COVID-19. J is TRBJ1-1 and V is TRBV19; D is perhaps TRBD1 (6 bases). CDR3 protein: CASSIGQVEAFF. DNA of the CDR3: TGTGCCAGTAGTATAGGACAGGTTGAAGCTTTCTTT.